The 29 T cell receptor beta chains in this list originate from one sample, sequenced in a study of vaccination and CD4 T cells after COVID-19. Treatment here: roughly 11-day PBMC culture with coronavirus spike peptide pools or control peptides (ViraFEST assay). Cultured CD4+ T cell DNA underwent sequencing with the Oncomine TCR Beta short-read assay. TCRdb processed the PCR reads anew with MiXCR; each CDR3 protein has one entry. The sample has 15,000 or so distinct CDR3 sequences, around 50% seen once. For these TCRs, the target antigens are not known. This specimen consisted of cultured CD4+ T cells from blood, obtained after SARS-CoV-2 vaccination. These receptors originate from a human donor with COVID-19.

This sequence joins TRBV7-9 and TRBJ1-1, with D possibly being TRBD1 (5 bases). The CDR3 totals 12 residues. The V end was cut by 1 base, the J end by 10 bases, with 10 bases between. Germline V gene lookup returns CDR1 SEHNR and CDR2 FQNEAQ (reference sequence). This chain's CDR3 is CASSLVPGPAFF. CDR3 nucleotide sequence: TGTGCCAGCAGCTTAGTTCCGGGGCCAGCTTTCTTT.

The CDR3 bases are TGTGCCAGCAGCTTGGCCAGGACCTCCCAAGAGACCCAGTACTTC. Protein: CASSLARTSQETQYF. This chain links TRBV5-8 with TRBJ2-5; D call uncertain. This CDR3 has 15 amino acids. The V and J ends lost 0 bases and 1 base respectively, with 10 bases between them. Germline V gives CDR1 SGHTS, CDR2 YDEGEE.

V gene TRBV5-4 combines with J gene TRBJ2-4, with D possibly matching TRBD2 (7 bases). CDR1 is SGHNT, CDR2 YYREEE, per germline (reference sequence). Trimming pared 7 bases from V and 6 bases from J, leaving 17 bases between. This CDR3 has 14 residues. Here the CDR3 reads CASHDGGRVNIQYF. The CDR3 nucleotides read TGTGCCAGCCACGACGGGGGGCGGGTAAACATTCAGTACTTC.

The table lists this clonotype with a few counts. The V and J genes are TRBV5-8 and TRBJ2-5; 13 positions match TRBD2. There are 17 residues in the CDR3. Trimming took 4 bases from V and 2 from J; bases not matched to a gene: 8. Germline values: CDR1 SGHTS, CDR2 YDEGEE. CDR3 in DNA: TGTGCCAGCAGCCTCGCTCGACTAGCGGGGGGACAAGAGACCCAGTACTTC. This sequence encodes CASSLARLAGGQETQYF.

This clonotype was seen only a few times. This chain joins TRBV10-1 and TRBJ2-5; 7 nucleotides align to TRBD2. Germline V gene sequence: CDR1 WNHNN, CDR2 SYGVQD (reference sequence). The V segment lost 6 bases and the J segment 5 bases; nucleotides outside the gene matches: 12. The CDR3 consists of 15 residues. The CDR3 sequence is CASSALLAGLETQYF. The CDR3 DNA reads TGCGCCAGCAGCGCACTGTTAGCGGGTCTGGAGACCCAGTACTTC.

V is TRBV6-1 and J is TRBJ2-2, with a possible D match to TRBD2 (5 bases). This CDR3 contains 16 residues. Trimming cost V 6 bases and J 6 bases, with 20 bases left between them. The germline CDR1 and CDR2 sequences are MNHNS and SASEGT. In DNA form, the CDR3 reads TGTGCCAGCAGACCCACCGGGATACTGGGGTCCGGGGAGCTGTTTTTT. It encodes CASRPTGILGSGELFF.

This chain uses TRBV5-6 with TRBJ2-6, with no clear D. The length of the CDR3 is 13 residues. Germline values: CDR1 SGHDT, CDR2 YYEEEE. V dropped 7 bases and J dropped 0 bases, with 5 bases sitting between them. This chain's CDR3 is CASQYSGANVLTF. In DNA, the CDR3 is TGTGCCAGCCAGTACTCTGGGGCCAACGTCCTGACTTTC.

This chain uses TRBV19 with TRBJ2-2, with TRBD1 as a possible D gene (6 bases). Germline V CDR1 and CDR2: LNHDA, SQIVND (reference sequence). The CDR3 contains 14 residues. Trimming shortened V by 10 bases and J by 1 base, and 13 bases separated the two germline ends. DNA for the CDR3: TGTGCCACCCCGAAACAGGGGAACACCGGGGAGCTGTTTTTT. Translating gives CATPKQGNTGELFF.

The chain joins TRBV6-1 to TRBJ2-7; D call uncertain. This CDR3 has 14 residues. Trimming pared 7 bases from V and 3 bases from J, leaving 16 bases between. Germline-derived CDR1 and CDR2 are MNHNS and SASEGT. CDR3 bases: TGTGCCAGCAACGGGCTTGGCACGAACTACGAGCAGTACTTC. Translated: CASNGLGTNYEQYF.

This rearrangement joins TRBV6-1 to TRBJ2-2; TRBD2 matches at 12 bases. The ends lost 2 bases at V and 3 bases at J; junction bases unmatched: 7. Germline CDR1 is MNHNS and CDR2 is SASEGT. The CDR3 contains 18 residues. The CDR3 DNA follows: TGTGCCAGCAGTGAATTGGCTAGCGGGGGGGCGTACACCGGGGAGCTGTTTTTT. Translated: CASSELASGGAYTGELFF.

This clonotype was recorded a few times. The chain joins TRBV6-5 to TRBJ2-3; D is possibly TRBD1 (6 bases). The CDR3 consists of 15 residues. Germline V lookup: CDR1 MNHEY, CDR2 SVGAGI. V was cut by 2 bases and J by 0 bases, with 9 bases left in between. CDR3 nucleotides: TGTGCCAGCAGTTACATAGGGGGTAGCACAGATACGCAGTATTTT. It encodes CASSYIGGSTDTQYF.

There are a few counts of this clonotype. The chain uses TRBV6-1 and TRBJ1-1; 10 nucleotides line up with TRBD1. Germline CDR1 is MNHNS and CDR2 is SASEGT. The CDR3 contains 16 residues. The V segment lost 4 bases and the J segment 4 bases; nucleotides outside the gene matches: 9. CDR3 bases: TGTGCCAGCAGTGCCGGGACAGGGGTTACGATCACTGAAGCTTTCTTT. Its protein product is CASSAGTGVTITEAFF.

The V and J genes are TRBV6-1 and TRBJ1-1; TRBD1 matches at 9 bases. CDR1 MNHNS and CDR2 SASEGT come from the germline V gene. Germline trimming cut 7 bases from V and 4 bases from J; bases unmatched to any gene: 13. There are 16 residues in the CDR3. CDR3 region: CASTVPGQGSGTEAFF. The CDR3 DNA sequence: TGTGCCAGCACCGTCCCGGGACAGGGATCGGGCACTGAAGCTTTCTTT.

Only a few counts were recorded for this clonotype. This CDR3 reads CASRYSYGSRMNTEAFF. Here the CDR3 DNA reads TGTGCCAGCAGGTATTCTTACGGGAGTAGAATGAACACTGAAGCTTTCTTT. This chain connects TRBV6-1 to TRBJ1-1; D not resolved. The V gene lost 6 bases and the J gene lost 0 bases, with 20 bases spanning the gap. CDR1 and CDR2 (germline): MNHNS, SASEGT. The CDR3 runs 17 residues.

The chain is built from TRBV19 and TRBJ2-7; D gene ambiguous. The germline gives CDR1 LNHDA, CDR2 SQIVND (reference sequence). The length of the CDR3 is 13 residues. Trimming took off 5 bases at V and 2 bases at J, with 10 bases between the two ends. The CDR3 nucleotides are TGTGCCAGTAGTCCCGGGCAGACCTACGAGCAGTACTTC. Encoded protein: CASSPGQTYEQYF.

J is TRBJ2-2 and V is TRBV6-1; 7 bases map to TRBD2. Trimming at V came to 8 bases and at J to 0 bases, leaving 15 bases not matched to a gene. This CDR3 comprises 18 residues. Per the germline V gene, CDR1 is MNHNS and CDR2 is SASEGT. CDR3 DNA: TGTGCCAGCCCTGGGGGGGGAGCAGGGAACACGAACACCGGGGAGCTGTTTTTT. Translation: CASPGGGAGNTNTGELFF.

The chain recombines TRBV6-1 with TRBJ1-3; D possibly corresponds to TRBD1 (6 bases). Germline assignment: CDR1 MNHNS and CDR2 SASEGT. With 6 bases removed from V and 3 bases from J, the gap between germline ends came to 12 bases. This CDR3 spans 14 amino acids. Here the CDR3 reads CASRQTGIGNTIYF. CDR3 DNA sequence: TGTGCCAGCAGACAAACAGGGATTGGAAACACCATATATTTT.

The CDR3 is CSANKRRGGFYNEQFF. CDR3 nucleotide sequence: TGCAGTGCCAACAAAAGAAGGGGGGGATTTTACAATGAGCAGTTCTTC. The chain recombines TRBV20-1 with TRBJ2-1; the D gene is possibly TRBD2 (7 bases). Trimming shortened V by 6 bases and J by 4 bases, and 22 bases separated the two germline ends. Per the germline V gene, CDR1 is DFQATT and CDR2 is SNEGSKA (reference sequence). CDR3 length: 16 residues.

The chain uses TRBV7-2 and TRBJ2-5; D is perhaps TRBD2 (6 bases). Trimming took 4 bases from V and 4 from J, leaving 13 bases between them. The germline V gene has CDR1 SGHTA and CDR2 FQGNSA. The CDR3 sequence is 14 residues long. The chain's CDR3 is CASSSWGLSETQYF. CDR3 DNA sequence: TGTGCCAGCAGCTCATGGGGACTCTCAGAGACCCAGTACTTC.

In the case of this clonotype: An end of the junction does not agree with germline; a read error may underlie this. The V and J genes are TRBV9 and TRBJ1-2; D is ambiguous. The V gene's germline CDR1 is SGDLS and CDR2 YYNGEE. CDR3 length equals 16 residues. DNA of the CDR3: TGTGCCAGCAGCGTCGGCCTGTCGCCAACCCTCTATGTCTACACCTTC. Its protein is CASSVGLSPTLYVYTF.

The genes are TRBV5-1 and TRBJ1-1, with a tentative D call TRBD1 (5 bases). Germline V gene sequence: CDR1 SGHRS, CDR2 YFSETQ. Trimming stripped 5 bases from V and 1 base from J, with 9 bases between. This CDR3 spans 13 amino acids. The CDR3 spells CASRTVPNTEAFF. DNA of the CDR3: TGCGCCAGCAGGACAGTCCCGAACACTGAAGCTTTCTTT.

The gene calls are TRBV21-1 and TRBJ1-1; TRBD1, as called in the table, went unchecked against the DNA. TRBV21-1 is a documented pseudogene. CDR3 length equals 14 residues. CDR3 loop: CASSKVAGFTEAFF. Here the CDR3 DNA reads TGTGCCAGCAGCAAGGTAGCAGGGTTCACTGAAGCTTTCTTT.

The rearrangement uses TRBV6-1 and TRBJ1-2, with 12 bases fitting TRBD1. The CDR3 runs 17 residues. Germline CDR1 reads MNHNS; CDR2 reads SASEGT. Trimming cost V 4 bases and J 6 bases; bases outside gene matches: 12. The CDR3 coding sequence is TGTGCCAGCAGTGCAATCACCGGGACAGGGGGCGGGAATGGCTACACCTTC. Its protein product is CASSAITGTGGGNGYTF.

This sequence joins TRBV10-1 and TRBJ1-2; D remains unclear. This CDR3 is 13 amino acids long. Germline assignment: CDR1 WNHNN and CDR2 SYGVQD (reference sequence). V was trimmed by 5 bases and J by 7 bases, leaving 14 bases between them. CDR3 residues: CASSTHDGSGYTF. DNA of the CDR3: TGCGCCAGCAGTACCCATGACGGGTCTGGCTACACCTTC.

V and J are TRBV30 and TRBJ1-1; D perhaps matches TRBD1 (6 bases). CDR3 size: 16 residues. Germline V gene sequence: CDR1 GTSNPN, CDR2 SVGIG (reference sequence). V lost 4 bases, J lost 0 bases, and 18 bases lay in between. CDR3 residues: CAWKGDRGPMNTEAFF. In DNA, the CDR3 is TGTGCCTGGAAGGGGGATCGGGGGCCCATGAACACTGAAGCTTTCTTT.

This clonotype occurred a few times. The J gene is TRBJ2-2, the V gene TRBV5-1; tentatively, D is TRBD1 (6 bases). V lost 4 bases to trimming and J lost 4 bases, with 14 bases between them. CDR1 and CDR2 from the germline V gene are SGHRS and YFSETQ. The CDR3 contains 15 residues. CDR3 loop: CASSLPRGATGELFF. The CDR3 coding sequence is TGCGCCAGCAGCCTCCCCAGGGGTGCCACCGGGGAGCTGTTTTTT.

This chain uses TRBV7-8 with TRBJ2-7; tentative D call: TRBD2 (5 bases). The CDR3 has 12 amino acids. The germline V and J ends were trimmed by 8 bases and 10 bases, with 18 bases remaining between them. Germline values: CDR1 SGHVS, CDR2 FQNEAQ. In nucleotides, the CDR3 is TGTGCCAGCTCCCCCTCGGCTCGGGGACAGTACTTC. Translating gives CASSPSARGQYF.

V usage is TRBV28 and J usage is TRBJ1-6; D possibly corresponds to TRBD1 (5 bases). The V gene's germline CDR1 is MDHEN and CDR2 SYDVKM. Trimming took 2 bases from V and 7 from J, leaving 12 bases between them. The CDR3 totals 15 residues. The CDR3 is CASSLVPRENSPLHF. The DNA of the CDR3 is TGTGCCAGCAGTTTAGTCCCCAGGGAAAATTCACCCCTCCACTTT.

This clonotype has more than one count but fewer than ten. The chain carries TRBV20-1 and TRBJ2-5, with D perhaps TRBD1 (5 bases). Germline assignment: CDR1 DFQATT and CDR2 SNEGSKA (reference sequence). V lost 4 bases and J 6 bases, leaving 6 bases between the germline ends. CDR3 size: 10 residues. CDR3 coding DNA: TGCAGTGCTACAGGGAAGACCCAGTACTTC. Protein product: CSATGKTQYF.